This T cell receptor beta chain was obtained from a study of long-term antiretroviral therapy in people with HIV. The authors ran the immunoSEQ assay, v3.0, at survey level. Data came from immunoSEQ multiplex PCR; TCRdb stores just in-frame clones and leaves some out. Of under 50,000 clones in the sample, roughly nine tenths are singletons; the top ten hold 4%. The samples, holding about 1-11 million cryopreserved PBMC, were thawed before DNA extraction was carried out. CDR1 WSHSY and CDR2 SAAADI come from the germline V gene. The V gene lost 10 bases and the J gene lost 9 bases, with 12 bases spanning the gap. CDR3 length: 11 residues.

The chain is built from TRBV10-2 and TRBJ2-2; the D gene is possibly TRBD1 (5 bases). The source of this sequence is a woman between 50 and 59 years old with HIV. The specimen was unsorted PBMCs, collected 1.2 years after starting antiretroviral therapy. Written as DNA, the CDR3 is TGCGCCACCACGTGGGGCCGGGAGCTGTTTTTT. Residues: CATTWGRELFF.